This TCR beta chain was sequenced during a study of blood T cell repertoires in COVID-19. Overall study context: Sources were T cells, B-cell-depleted T cells, or PBMCs; the material itself was cDNA or gDNA.

Germline CDR1 and CDR2: SGHTA and FQGNSA. The V end was cut by 2 bases, the J end by 3 bases, with 12 bases between. This CDR3 region has 15 residues. Authors' data handling: Reference gene primer amplification in the assay estimated nucleated cell counts. This table comes from immunoSEQ multiplex PCR, and its TCRdb copy is limited to in-frame clones, with some not included. V, J and clone size derive from that table, while D and trimming were established from the DNA sequence. The sample has 30,000 to 40,000 clones; 75% to 90% are singletons. The clonotype was recovered from a human donor with acute or convalescent COVID-19. The donor label of this sample is uncertain. The sample consisted of peripheral blood. This chain links TRBV7-2 with TRBJ2-3; perhaps TRBD1 as D (6 bases). The CDR3 DNA follows: TGTGCCAGCAGCTTATCCGGGACAAGGACAGATACGCAGTATTTT. Its translation: CASSLSGTRTDTQYF.